The T cell receptor beta chain described here comes from a study of shared clonotypes between healthy human individuals. Study context: A couple of women and three men aged 18 to 49 made up the donors.

Every subset's genomic DNA went evenly onto several immunoSEQ plates. The method was immunoSEQ multiplex PCR; TCRdb's version includes in-frame clones alone and lacks a portion of them. The sample consists of roughly 1,600,000 clones, approximately 98.5% of them appearing once. Details on this clone: Other nucleotide sequences from this sample produce the same CDR3.

CDR1 is LNHDA and CDR2 is SQIVND in the germline V gene (reference sequence). The CDR3 covers 15 residues. V lost 1 base and J lost 0, with 4 bases in between. The sequence came from a man aged 25 to 40 in good health. J is TRBJ2-6 and V is TRBV19; D unresolved. Source material: naive CD4+ T cells sorted from blood. Subset in this sample: CD45RA+ positively selected. The CDR3 here is CASSIGSSGANVLTF. The CDR3, as DNA: TGTGCCAGTAGTATAGGGAGCTCTGGGGCCAACGTCCTGACTTTC.